The 31 T cell receptor beta chains in this list originate from one sample, sequenced in a study of graft-versus-host responses after intestinal transplantation (dated by TCRdb to about 2021). The library was produced with the immunoSEQ multiplex PCR assay. TCRdb stores this immuneACCESS table with in-frame sequences only. Part of the clones is absent; in the studies checked, under half of the shortfall reflects unresolved V genes, and no reason is known for the rest. Recorded for this sample are some 100,000 clones; about 93% of them occurred a single time. The ten most abundant clones make up roughly 6% of the sample. The intended sense of this specimen's time point label: cells obtained before transplantation from donor or recipient. These receptors' targets are unknown. The sample was unstimulated CD8+ T cells sorted from spleen or lymph node cells, taken before intestinal transplant. The receptors derive from a human donor who received an intestinal transplant.

This chain links TRBV19 with TRBJ2-3, with 14 nucleotides matching TRBD2. CDR1 LNHDA and CDR2 SQIVND come from the germline V gene (reference sequence). This CDR3 has 18 amino acids. Germline trimming cut 7 bases from V and 1 base from J; bases unmatched to any gene: 10. The CDR3 sequence is CASTNVTSGGAGTDTQYF. The CDR3 bases are TGTGCCAGTACTAATGTGACTAGCGGGGGGGCGGGCACAGATACGCAGTATTTT.

This chain joins TRBV7-9 and TRBJ2-2; D not resolved. The CDR3 is made up of 15 amino acids. Trimming shortened V by 1 base and J by 3 bases, and 9 bases separated the two germline ends. CDR1 is SEHNR, CDR2 FQNEAQ, per germline (reference sequence). This CDR3 is CASSLVLGHTGELFF. The CDR3 region has the DNA TGTGCCAGCAGCTTAGTATTAGGGCACACCGGGGAGCTGTTTTTT.

J is TRBJ1-5 and V is TRBV28; TRBD1 matches at 8 bases. Trimming took 4 bases from V and 8 from J; bases not matched to a gene: 10. Germline CDR1 reads MDHEN; CDR2 reads SYDVKM. The CDR3 is 15 residues long. The CDR3 loop reads CASSWGQDTFEPQHF. The CDR3 DNA reads as TGTGCCAGCAGTTGGGGACAGGATACCTTTGAGCCCCAGCATTTT.

V and J are TRBV9 and TRBJ2-2, with 11 bases fitting TRBD2. Germline V gives CDR1 SGDLS, CDR2 YYNGEE. The CDR3 spans 15 residues. Germline trimming cut 3 bases from V and 9 bases from J; bases unmatched to any gene: 7. The DNA of the CDR3 is TGTGCCAGCAGCGCACTAACTAGCGGGGGAAGGGAGCTGTTTTTT. Its translation: CASSALTSGGRELFF.

The V gene is TRBV7-6, the J gene TRBJ2-1; 10 bases fit TRBD2. The V segment lost 8 bases and the J segment 10 bases; nucleotides outside the gene matches: 8. Germline CDR1 is SGHVS and CDR2 is FNYEAQ. The CDR3 sequence is 13 residues long. Here the CDR3 reads CASSQRGGGEQFF. For the CDR3, the DNA is TGTGCCAGCTCCCAGCGGGGGGGAGGGGAGCAGTTCTTC.

The chain has TRBV4-2 and TRBJ2-7, with D possibly being TRBD2 (7 bases). The germline gives CDR1 LGHNA, CDR2 YNFKEQ. Trimming stripped 0 bases from V and 5 bases from J, with 17 bases between. The CDR3 runs to 16 residues. The CDR3 coding sequence is TGTGCCAGCAGCCAAGATCTAGGGGGGGCGAAGGACGAGCAGTACTTC. It encodes CASSQDLGGAKDEQYF.

This rearrangement joins TRBV2 to TRBJ2-2, with 9 bases lining up with TRBD2. With V trimmed by 10 bases and J by 4 bases, 16 bases remained unmatched. Germline CDR1 SNHLY, CDR2 FYNNEI. This CDR3 is built from 17 residues. The DNA for the CDR3 is TGTGCCACCAATCTCTTTGGGCGGGAGGGCCCCACCGGGGAGCTGTTTTTT. Amino acids: CATNLFGREGPTGELFF.

The CDR3 DNA reads as TGTGCCAGCAGCCCGCCCCAGCGGGCCTACAATGAGCAGTTCTTC. Protein: CASSPPQRAYNEQFF. The chain links TRBV5-6 to TRBJ2-1, with a tentative D call TRBD2 (6 bases). The germline CDR1 and CDR2 sequences are SGHDT and YYEEEE. V lost 4 bases, J lost 2 bases, and 13 bases lay in between. CDR3 length equals 15 residues. Based on the CDR3 plus reference TRBV5-6 and TRBJ2-1, the full variable domain is DAGVTQSPTHLIKTRGQQVTLRCSPKSGHDTVSWYQQALGQGPQFIFQYYEEEERQRGNFPDRFSGHQFPNYSSELNVNALLLGDSALYLCASSPPQRAYNEQFFGPGTRLTVL.

The gene calls are TRBV4-1 and TRBJ2-5; weak D call: TRBD1 (6 bases). The germline gives CDR1 MGHRA, CDR2 YSYEKL. The V gene lost 4 bases and the J gene lost 4 bases, with 10 bases spanning the gap. The CDR3 is 13 amino acids. The CDR3 DNA sequence: TGCGCCAGCAGCCCCCAGGGGCGAGAGACCCAGTACTTC. Translation gives CASSPQGRETQYF.

The rearrangement links TRBV27 to TRBJ2-5, with 7 bases identical to TRBD1. CDR1 MNHEY and CDR2 SMNVEV come from the germline V gene (reference sequence). V gave up 5 bases and J gave up 7 bases; unmatched junction bases: 10. This CDR3 has 14 residues. The CDR3 DNA follows: TGTGCCAGCAGTGTCGACAGGGCCCTAGGGACCCAGTACTTC. This codes for CASSVDRALGTQYF.

The gene calls are TRBV9 and TRBJ1-6, with D hard to call. Trimming left V 3 bases short and J 5 bases short, with 9 bases between. The germline CDR1 and CDR2 sequences are SGDLS and YYNGEE. The CDR3 has 14 residues. The CDR3 region has the DNA TGTGCCAGCAGCGAGGGTTGGGATAATTCACCCCTCCACTTT. Translation gives CASSEGWDNSPLHF.

The V call is TRBV11-2, the J call TRBJ2-3, with TRBD2 matching 7 bases. CDR3 size: 15 residues. The V gene's germline CDR1 is SGHAT and CDR2 FQNNGV. After removal of 2 bases from V and 6 bases from J, the junction contained 8 bases not matched to a gene. CDR3 coding DNA: TGTGCCAGCAGCTTATACCCCGGGAGGCTGGATACGCAGTATTTT. It translates to CASSLYPGRLDTQYF.

The chain is built from TRBV29-1 and TRBJ1-1; D not resolved. This CDR3 has 12 residues. Germline assignment: CDR1 SQVTM and CDR2 ANQGSEA. With 4 bases removed from V and 5 bases from J, the gap between germline ends came to 11 bases. Here the CDR3 DNA reads TGCAGCGTTGTTGTCCAATTGACTGAAGCTTTCTTT. It is translated as CSVVVQLTEAFF.

The chain links TRBV19 to TRBJ2-3; 7 bases fit TRBD2. J gave up 4 bases and V 1 base, and 2 bases lay outside the gene matches. Per germline, CDR1 LNHDA and CDR2 SQIVND (reference sequence). The CDR3 runs to 14 residues. DNA of the CDR3: TGTGCCAGTAGTATAGGGGCGGGAGCAGATACGCAGTATTTT. It codes for CASSIGAGADTQYF.

This sequence joins TRBV18 and TRBJ2-2, with D possibly matching TRBD2 (5 bases). The ends were cut back, 1 base at V and 1 base at J, with 10 bases in the middle. Per the germline V gene, CDR1 is KGHSH and CDR2 is LQKENI. The CDR3 has 16 residues. The CDR3 DNA reads as TGTGCCAGCTCACCACGGTGGGAGCTGAACACCGGGGAGCTGTTTTTT. This gives the protein CASSPRWELNTGELFF. Based on the CDR3 plus reference TRBV18 and TRBJ2-2, the full variable domain is NAGVMQNPRHLVRRRGQEARLRCSPMKGHSHVYWYRQLPEEGLKFMVYLQKENIIDESGMPKERFSAEFPKEGPSILRIQQVVRGDSAAYFCASSPRWELNTGELFFGEGSRLTVL.

This clone is deemed medium-sized. V is TRBV6-4 and J is TRBJ2-2; no clear D. V was clipped by 5 bases and J by 4 bases, with 8 bases between them. The CDR3 is 13 amino acids. The germline gives CDR1 MRHNA, CDR2 SNTAGT. The CDR3 spells CASSSSGTGELFF. The CDR3 coding sequence is TGTGCCAGCAGTTCCTCGGGCACCGGGGAGCTGTTTTTT.

The rearrangement uses TRBV18 and TRBJ2-5; D gene unclear. The CDR3 is made up of 17 amino acids. Looked up from germline, CDR1 is KGHSH and CDR2 is LQKENI. V shed 1 base and J shed 4 bases, with 19 bases lying between them. The CDR3 coding sequence is TGTGCCAGCTCACCACACTCGTTTAAGAGTGTTTTAGAGACCCAGTACTTC. It translates to CASSPHSFKSVLETQYF.

This chain uses TRBV28 with TRBJ1-5; 8 bases are a match to TRBD1. The germline gives CDR1 MDHEN, CDR2 SYDVKM. J was trimmed by 4 bases and V by 5 bases; bases with no gene match: 10. The length of the CDR3 is 16 residues. The CDR3 region is CASSPLTGDWNQPQHF. The CDR3 coding sequence is TGTGCCAGCAGTCCCCTGACAGGGGATTGGAATCAGCCCCAGCATTTT. Combining the CDR3 with reference TRBV28 and TRBJ1-5 gives the whole variable domain DVKVTQSSRYLVKRTGEKVFLECVQDMDHENMFWYRQDPGLGLRLIYFSYDVKMKEKGDIPEGYSVSREKKERFSLILESASTNQTSMYLCASSPLTGDWNQPQHFGDGTRLSIL.

The J gene is TRBJ2-5, the V gene TRBV5-4; D unresolved. Germline CDR1 and CDR2: SGHNT and YYREEE (reference sequence). V was pared by 1 base and J by 2 bases, with 12 bases between. The CDR3 has 15 residues. CDR3 coding DNA: TGTGCCAGCAGCTTGTCCGACTTGGGGCAAGAGACCCAGTACTTC. As protein: CASSLSDLGQETQYF.

The chain uses TRBV27 and TRBJ1-1; no reliable D call. Germline CDR1 and CDR2: MNHEY and SMNVEV (reference sequence). The CDR3 is 16 amino acids. Trimming left V 5 bases short and J 0 bases short, with 16 bases between. DNA for the CDR3: TGTGCCAGCAGTAACGACTTGCGGCTGTTGAACACTGAAGCTTTCTTT. Amino acid sequence: CASSNDLRLLNTEAFF.

The V gene is TRBV7-6, the J gene TRBJ2-1; no definite D call. Trimming took off 1 base at V and 0 bases at J, with 7 bases between the two ends. There are 15 residues in the CDR3. Germline V gene sequence: CDR1 SGHVS, CDR2 FNYEAQ. The CDR3 region is CASSLGEFSYNEQFF. CDR3 bases: TGTGCCAGCAGCTTAGGGGAATTCTCCTACAATGAGCAGTTCTTC.

With regard to this clone: At one of its ends the junction is not consistent with the germline gene, which may arise from a read error. The V and J genes are TRBV11-1 and TRBJ2-3; 8 positions match TRBD2. This CDR3 contains 14 residues. Germline V gives CDR1 SGHAT, CDR2 FQDESV (reference sequence). CDR3 loop: CASSVAGSTDTQYF. In nucleotides, the CDR3 is TGTGCCAGCAGCGTAGCGGGGAGCACAGATACGCAGTATTTT.

CDR3 in DNA: TGTGCCAGCAGCCAACCCAGTGGCTATGGCTACACCTTC. It is translated as CASSQPSGYGYTF. This chain joins TRBV14 and TRBJ1-2, with D unresolved. The ends were cut back, 2 bases at V and 4 bases at J, with 8 bases in the middle. The CDR3 sequence is 13 residues long. Per the germline V gene, CDR1 is SGHDN and CDR2 is FVKESK.

V usage is TRBV6-5 and J usage is TRBJ1-5; D is unclear. Germline lookup yields CDR1 MNHEY and CDR2 SVGAGI. The CDR3 is 11 amino acids. Trimming took off 5 bases at V and 4 bases at J, with 3 bases between the two ends. The CDR3 region is CASSENQPQHF. CDR3 DNA: TGTGCCAGCAGTGAAAATCAGCCCCAGCATTTT.

The CDR3 protein is CASSPGQGTQPQHF. The CDR3 nucleotides are TGTGCCAGCAGCCCCGGACAGGGGACCCAGCCCCAGCATTTT. The chain carries TRBV7-9 and TRBJ1-5; TRBD1 matches 9 bases. CDR1 is SEHNR and CDR2 is FQNEAQ in the germline V gene (reference sequence). V trimming: 5 bases; J trimming: 7 bases; junction bases outside the gene matches: 6. This CDR3 is built from 14 residues.

The rearrangement links TRBV27 to TRBJ2-7; D is perhaps TRBD1 (5 bases). V gave up 3 bases and J gave up 0 bases, with 9 bases separating them. This CDR3 has 14 residues. In germline, CDR1 is MNHEY, CDR2 SMNVEV (reference sequence). CDR3 protein: CASSFLDISYEQYF. The CDR3 region has the DNA TGTGCCAGCAGTTTCTTGGACATCTCCTACGAGCAGTACTTC.

The chain has TRBV11-2 and TRBJ2-1; 9 nucleotides align to TRBD2. The V and J ends lost 1 base and 9 bases, in that order; junction bases with no gene match: 10. Germline assignment: CDR1 SGHAT and CDR2 FQNNGV. The CDR3 has 16 residues. For the CDR3, the DNA is TGTGCCAGCAGCTTAGTCCCTAGCGGGATAAGAAGTGAGCAGTTCTTC. Amino acid sequence: CASSLVPSGIRSEQFF.

As for this clone: Different DNA sequences within this sample yield the same CDR3. The chain recombines TRBV27 with TRBJ2-5, with a weak D call TRBD2 (6 bases). The V end was cut by 6 bases, the J end by 2 bases, with 13 bases between. The CDR3 totals 14 residues. Germline loops: CDR1 MNHEY, CDR2 SMNVEV (reference sequence). CDR3 DNA: TGTGCCAGCAGCTTGCTCGGGGGTCAAGAGACCCAGTACTTC. It encodes CASSLLGGQETQYF.

This clone was seen a handful of times. This chain joins TRBV11-2 and TRBJ2-7; the D call may be TRBD1 or TRBD2 (5 bases each). This CDR3 is 14 amino acids long. From germline, CDR1 is SGHAT and CDR2 FQNNGV. The ends were cut back, 3 bases at V and 5 bases at J, with 14 bases in the middle. The CDR3 DNA reads as TGTGCCAGCAGCTTGGGGGAAAGGGTCCACGAGCAGTACTTC. Protein product: CASSLGERVHEQYF.

This chain joins TRBV19 and TRBJ1-5; possibly TRBD1 for D (6 bases). Germline lookup yields CDR1 LNHDA and CDR2 SQIVND (reference sequence). V lost 5 bases to trimming and J lost 1 base, with 15 bases between them. This CDR3 has 16 residues. CDR3 region: CASSHPTGWSNQPQHF. Written as DNA, the CDR3 is TGTGCCAGTAGTCACCCAACAGGGTGGAGCAATCAGCCCCAGCATTTT.

This clone has a single count. The V call is TRBV11-1, the J call TRBJ1-1; D is perhaps TRBD1 (5 bases). V dropped 5 bases and J dropped 3 bases, with 19 bases sitting between them. The CDR3 extends over 16 amino acids. The germline V gene has CDR1 SGHAT and CDR2 FQDESV (reference sequence). In nucleotides, the CDR3 is TGTGCCAGCAGCCAGGGACCGTGGACCTGGGACACTGAAGCTTTCTTT. Translating gives CASSQGPWTWDTEAFF.